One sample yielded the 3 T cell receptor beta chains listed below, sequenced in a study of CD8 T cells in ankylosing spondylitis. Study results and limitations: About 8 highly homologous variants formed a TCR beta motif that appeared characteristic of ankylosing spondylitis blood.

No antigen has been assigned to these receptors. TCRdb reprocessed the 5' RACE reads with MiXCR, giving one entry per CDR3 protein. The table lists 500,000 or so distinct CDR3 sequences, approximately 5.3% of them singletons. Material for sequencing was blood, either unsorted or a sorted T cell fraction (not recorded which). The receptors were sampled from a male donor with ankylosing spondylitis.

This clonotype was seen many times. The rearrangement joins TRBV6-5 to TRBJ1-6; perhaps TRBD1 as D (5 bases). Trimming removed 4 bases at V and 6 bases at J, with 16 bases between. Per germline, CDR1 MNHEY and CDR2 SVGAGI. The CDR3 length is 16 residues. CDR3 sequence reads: CASSLTLWGGNSPLHF. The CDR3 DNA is TGTGCCAGCAGTTTAACTCTTTGGGGGGGTAATTCACCCCTCCACTTT.

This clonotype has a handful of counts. CDR3: CSVAGLLRAEAFF. DNA of the CDR3: TGCAGCGTTGCGGGCCTGCTTAGGGCTGAAGCTTTCTTT. The V and J genes are TRBV29-1 and TRBJ1-1; D unresolved. V was pared by 4 bases and J by 6 bases, with 15 bases between. CDR3 length equals 13 residues. Germline loops: CDR1 SQVTM, CDR2 ANQGSEA.

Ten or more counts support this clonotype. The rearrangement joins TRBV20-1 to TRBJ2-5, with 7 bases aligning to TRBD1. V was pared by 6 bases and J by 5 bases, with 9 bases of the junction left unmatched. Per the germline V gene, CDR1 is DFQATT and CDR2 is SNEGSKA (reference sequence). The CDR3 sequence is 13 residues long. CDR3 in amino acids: CSAQGVLWETQYF. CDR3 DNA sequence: TGCAGTGCCCAGGGGGTGTTATGGGAGACCCAGTACTTC.